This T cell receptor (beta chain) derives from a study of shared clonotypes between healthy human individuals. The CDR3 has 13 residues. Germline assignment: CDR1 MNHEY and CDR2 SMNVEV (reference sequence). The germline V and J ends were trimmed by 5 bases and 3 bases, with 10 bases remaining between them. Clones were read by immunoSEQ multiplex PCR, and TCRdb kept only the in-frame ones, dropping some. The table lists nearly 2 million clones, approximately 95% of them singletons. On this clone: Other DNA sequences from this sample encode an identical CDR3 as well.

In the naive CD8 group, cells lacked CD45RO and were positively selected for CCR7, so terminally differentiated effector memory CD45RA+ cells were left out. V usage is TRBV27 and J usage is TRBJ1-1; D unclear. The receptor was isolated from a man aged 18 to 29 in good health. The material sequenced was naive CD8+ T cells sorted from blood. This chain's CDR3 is CASSPGSHTEAFF. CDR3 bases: TGTGCCAGCAGTCCCGGGTCCCACACTGAAGCTTTCTTT.